This record looks at one TCR beta chain sequence and its context. Its specificity is unknown. This sample is part of a study of cytomegalovirus exposure and HLA in healthy donors. This table comes from immunoSEQ multiplex PCR, and its TCRdb copy is limited to in-frame clones, with some not included. The data contain 65,000 or so clones, approximately 90% of them seen just once; the ten biggest clones take up about 1.2%. General study results and limits: Listed as cytomegalovirus-associated were 150 or so TCR beta chains. Reports described diagnosis of cytomegalovirus status by the classifier as highly specific and sensitive. Most observed TCR sequences were rare, whereas some public TCRs were detected in many donors.

Trimming took 8 bases from V and 5 from J; bases not matched to a gene: 9. The CDR3 is 14 amino acids. Per germline, CDR1 SNHLY and CDR2 FYNNEI. The source is a woman younger than 30 in good health and CMV-seronegative. Sequenced material: PBMCs. The chain links TRBV2 to TRBJ2-7, with 10 bases that match TRBD1. The CDR3 loop is CASGWTGGVHEQYF. For the CDR3, the DNA is TGTGCCAGCGGATGGACAGGGGGAGTCCACGAGCAGTACTTC.